The next 14 T cell receptor beta chains were all read from a single sample in a study of T cell responses to AZD1222 COVID-19 vaccine. Profiled with immunoSEQ multiplex PCR; TCRdb holds only in-frame clones, not every one. The table lists 150,000 to 200,000 clones, less than 95% of them singletons. The source material was peripheral blood, sampled on day 0 of AZD1222 vaccination. The source is an adult in good health.

This chain joins TRBV7-9 and TRBJ2-1; D perhaps matches TRBD2 (5 bases). Trimming took 2 bases from V and 0 from J, leaving 11 bases between them. Germline CDR1 is SEHNR and CDR2 is FQNEAQ (reference sequence). The length of the CDR3 is 16 residues. The CDR3: CASSLNLAGSYNEQFF. The DNA for the CDR3 is TGTGCCAGCAGCTTAAACCTAGCCGGCTCCTACAATGAGCAGTTCTTC.

This chain links TRBV9 with TRBJ2-1, with TRBD1 identical over 9 bases. The CDR3 spans 13 residues. CDR1 and CDR2 (germline): SGDLS, YYNGEE. The ends lost 4 bases at V and 8 bases at J; junction bases unmatched: 4. CDR3 amino acids: CASSRTGVDEQFF. Here the CDR3 DNA reads TGTGCCAGCAGCAGGACAGGGGTCGATGAGCAGTTCTTC.

The genes are TRBV7-3 and TRBJ1-6; D remains unclear. The CDR3 length is 13 residues. V lost 1 base and J lost 8, with 6 bases in between. Germline CDR1 SGHTA, CDR2 FQGTGA. CDR3 coding DNA: TGTGCCAGCAGCTTAATAGTGGATTCACCCCTCCACTTT. As protein: CASSLIVDSPLHF.

The genes are TRBV10-1 and TRBJ1-1; D gene uncertain. Germline CDR1 WNHNN, CDR2 SYGVQD (reference sequence). The CDR3 is 12 amino acids. Between the trimmed V and J ends, which lost 4 bases and 2 bases, there was a span of 5 bases. As DNA, the CDR3 is TGCGCCAGCAGTGCGGGTAACACTGAAGCTTTCTTT. Translated, it gives CASSAGNTEAFF.

The chain employs TRBV27 and TRBJ2-5, with D unclear. The germline V gene has CDR1 MNHEY and CDR2 SMNVEV (reference sequence). This CDR3 has 13 amino acids. The ends were cut back, 3 bases at V and 4 bases at J, with 9 bases in the middle. As DNA, the CDR3 is TGTGCCAGCAGTTTGAGAGGTAGAGAGACCCAGTACTTC. Its translation is CASSLRGRETQYF.

The chain joins TRBV6-5 to TRBJ1-1; 11 bases are a match to TRBD1. V shed 2 bases and J 6 bases; nucleotides not matched to a gene: 5. The CDR3 runs to 15 residues. Germline loops: CDR1 MNHEY, CDR2 SVGAGI. The CDR3 DNA reads as TGTGCCAGCAGTTACGGGACAGGGGGAGCGGCTGAAGCTTTCTTT. This gives the protein CASSYGTGGAAEAFF.

This chain uses TRBV20-1 with TRBJ2-5; 7 bases map to TRBD2. Germline trimming cut 3 bases from V and 5 bases from J; bases unmatched to any gene: 6. Germline assignment: CDR1 DFQATT and CDR2 SNEGSKA (reference sequence). CDR3 length: 13 amino acids. The CDR3 reads CSASLAGEETQYF. The CDR3 DNA is TGCAGTGCTAGTTTGGCGGGAGAGGAGACCCAGTACTTC.

This clone came up a few times. The J gene is TRBJ2-1, the V gene TRBV30, with D maybe TRBD2 (6 bases). This CDR3 spans 14 amino acids. In germline, CDR1 is GTSNPN, CDR2 SVGIG (reference sequence). V shed 0 bases and J shed 8 bases, with 14 bases lying between them. The CDR3 bases are TGTGCCTGGAGTGTACTAGGAGGGAGTGATGAGCAGTTCTTC. Translating it yields CAWSVLGGSDEQFF.

The CDR3 DNA reads as TGTGCCAGCAGCTTCCCTTGGAGGGGTACTAGCGGGAGCGGTGAGCAGTTCTTC. Amino acids: CASSFPWRGTSGSGEQFF. This chain links TRBV7-9 with TRBJ2-1; 11 positions match TRBD2. V dropped 3 bases and J dropped 9; count of bases not matched to a gene: 16. This CDR3 has 18 amino acids. Per germline, CDR1 SEHNR and CDR2 FQNEAQ (reference sequence).

The chain combines TRBV28 with TRBJ2-7; perhaps TRBD2 as D (5 bases). The CDR3 covers 13 residues. The V end was cut by 4 bases, the J end by 3 bases, with 10 bases between. In germline, CDR1 is MDHEN, CDR2 SYDVKM. DNA for the CDR3: TGTGCCAGCAGTTCCTCCGGGGACTACGAGCAGTACTTC. It specifies CASSSSGDYEQYF.

This chain connects TRBV28 to TRBJ2-1; 9 bases are shared with TRBD2. The V gene end was trimmed by 3 bases and the J gene end by 0 bases; junction bases not matched to a gene: 6. This CDR3 is 17 amino acids long. From germline, CDR1 is MDHEN and CDR2 SYDVKM. DNA of the CDR3: TGTGCCAGCAGTTTGGCGGCGGGAGGGCCCTCCTACAATGAGCAGTTCTTC. Translation: CASSLAAGGPSYNEQFF.

The rearrangement uses TRBV27 and TRBJ1-6; maybe TRBD1 (6 bases). The CDR3 is 14 amino acids. From germline, CDR1 is MNHEY and CDR2 SMNVEV (reference sequence). Trimming took off 4 bases at V and 11 bases at J, with 15 bases between the two ends. The CDR3 DNA follows: TGTGCCAGCAGTTCTAAGGGGGTTAACACACCCCTCCACTTT. It is translated as CASSSKGVNTPLHF.

The rearrangement joins TRBV11-2 to TRBJ2-7; D is perhaps TRBD2 (5 bases). The germline V and J ends were trimmed by 5 bases and 1 base, with 9 bases remaining between them. Germline V CDR1 and CDR2: SGHAT, FQNNGV. The CDR3 covers 13 residues. This CDR3 reads CASSLGVSYEQYF. CDR3 nucleotide sequence: TGTGCCAGCAGCCTCGGGGTTTCCTACGAGCAGTACTTC. The entire variable domain, with the rest obtained from reference TRBV11-2 and TRBJ2-7, is as follows: EAGVAQSPRYKIIEKRQSVAFWCNPISGHATLYWYQQILGQGPKLLIQFQNNGVVDDSQLPKDRFSAERLKGVDSTLKIQPAKLEDSAVYLCASSLGVSYEQYFGPGTRLTVT.

This clone was recorded only once. The V call is TRBV7-9, the J call TRBJ1-2, with 12 bases fitting TRBD1. The CDR3 covers 15 residues. The J segment lost 7 bases and the V segment lost 4 bases, leaving 7 bases of the junction unmatched. The V gene's germline CDR1 is SEHNR and CDR2 FQNEAQ (reference sequence). The CDR3: CASSWDRGRAVGYTF. CDR3 nucleotide sequence: TGTGCCAGCAGCTGGGACAGGGGGCGGGCCGTTGGCTACACCTTC.